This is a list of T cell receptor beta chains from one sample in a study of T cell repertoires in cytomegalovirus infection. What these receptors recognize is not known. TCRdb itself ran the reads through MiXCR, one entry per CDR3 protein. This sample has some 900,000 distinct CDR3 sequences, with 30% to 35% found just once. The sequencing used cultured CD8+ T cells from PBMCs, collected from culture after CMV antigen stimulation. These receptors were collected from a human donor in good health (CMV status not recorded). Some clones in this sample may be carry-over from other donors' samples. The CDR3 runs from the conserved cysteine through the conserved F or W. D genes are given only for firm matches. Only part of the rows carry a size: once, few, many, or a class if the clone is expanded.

CDR3aa: CASSELWTSGGSNTQYF; CDR3nt: TGTGCCAGCAGCGAGCTATGGACTAGCGGGGGGTCCAATACGCAGTATTTT; v_gene: TRBV27; j_gene: TRBJ2-3; d_gene: TRBD2; abundance: NA
CDR3aa: CASSSAATSGGVRDEQFF; CDR3nt: TGTGCCAGCAGCTCCGCTGCGACTAGCGGGGGGGTTAGGGATGAGCAGTTCTTC; v_gene: TRBV7-3; j_gene: TRBJ2-1; d_gene: TRBD2; abundance: many
CDR3aa: CASSPPARVETQYF; CDR3nt: TGTGCCAGCTCACCACCGGCGAGGGTAGAGACCCAGTACTTC; v_gene: TRBV18; j_gene: TRBJ2-5; d_gene: NA; abundance: NA
CDR3aa: CASSPGDTEAFF; CDR3nt: TGTGCCAGCAGTCCAGGGGACACTGAAGCTTTCTTT; v_gene: TRBV12-3/TRBV12-4; j_gene: TRBJ1-1; d_gene: NA; abundance: many
CDR3aa: CASSLLAGSDTQYF; CDR3nt: TGTGCCAGCAGTTTATTGGCAGGGTCAGATACGCAGTATTTT; v_gene: TRBV12-3/TRBV12-4; j_gene: TRBJ2-3; d_gene: NA; abundance: many
CDR3aa: CANKTYSNQPQHF; CDR3nt: TGTGCCAACAAAACCTATAGCAATCAGCCCCAGCATTTT; v_gene: TRBV2; j_gene: TRBJ1-5; d_gene: NA; abundance: NA
CDR3aa: CASSAGSGARETQYF; CDR3nt: TGTGCCAGCAGCGCCGGGAGCGGGGCGAGGGAGACCCAGTACTTC; v_gene: TRBV7-6; j_gene: TRBJ2-5; d_gene: TRBD2; abundance: many
CDR3aa: CASQWTGGDLLPQHF; CDR3nt: TGTGCCAGTCAATGGACAGGGGGCGATTTACTGCCCCAGCATTTT; v_gene: TRBV19; j_gene: TRBJ1-5; d_gene: TRBD1; abundance: NA
CDR3aa: CASSRTGTGYDGGYTF; CDR3nt: TGTGCCAGCAGTAGGACCGGGACGGGCTACGATGGAGGCTACACCTTC; v_gene: TRBV6-2/TRBV6-3; j_gene: TRBJ1-2; d_gene: NA; abundance: many
CDR3aa: CASSQDLGYYYNEQFF; CDR3nt: TGCGCCAGCAGCCAAGATTTGGGATACTATTACAATGAGCAGTTCTTC; v_gene: TRBV4-1; j_gene: TRBJ2-1; d_gene: NA; abundance: NA
CDR3aa: CASSLGGGAPETQYF; CDR3nt: TGTGCCAGCAGCTTAGGCGGGGGGGCCCCAGAGACCCAGTACTTC; v_gene: TRBV7-6; j_gene: TRBJ2-5; d_gene: TRBD2; abundance: NA
CDR3aa: CATQRTTDTQYF; CDR3nt: TGTGCCACCCAGAGGACCACAGATACGCAGTATTTT; v_gene: TRBV2; j_gene: TRBJ2-3; d_gene: NA; abundance: NA
CDR3aa: CASSGGLVGLQETQYF; CDR3nt: TGTGCCAGCAGCGGGGGACTAGTGGGCCTCCAAGAGACCCAGTACTTC; v_gene: TRBV5-5; j_gene: TRBJ2-5; d_gene: TRBD2; abundance: NA
CDR3aa: CSARDGLAGYEQFF; CDR3nt: TGCAGTGCTAGAGATGGACTAGCGGGATATGAGCAGTTCTTC; v_gene: TRBV20-1; j_gene: TRBJ2-1; d_gene: TRBD2; abundance: few
CDR3aa: CASSPRGGQGFYEQYF; CDR3nt: TGTGCCAGCTCACCGAGAGGAGGACAGGGATTTTACGAGCAGTACTTC; v_gene: TRBV18; j_gene: TRBJ2-7; d_gene: TRBD1; abundance: NA
CDR3aa: CANNPSRGVRNNEQFF; CDR3nt: TGTGCCAACAATCCCTCCCGGGGTGTTCGAAACAATGAGCAGTTCTTC; v_gene: TRBV6-2/TRBV6-3; j_gene: TRBJ2-1; d_gene: NA; abundance: once